This TCR beta chain appears in the sequencing data of a study of spatial heterogeneity in lung cancer. Each CDR3 protein is one row after TCRdb ran MiXCR on the 5' RACE reads. The sample carries tens of thousands of distinct CDR3 sequences, 19% recorded once. This clonotype has just a few counts. This sample's time point: blood at routine non-recurrence follow-up after resection. This TCR came from a male donor with early-stage non-small cell lung cancer. This specimen was PBMCs, taken at follow-up.

The CDR3 sequence is CASTFSQLLAGEGNEQFF. The CDR3 DNA reads as TGTGCCAGCACTTTCTCCCAATTACTAGCGGGGGAAGGGAATGAGCAGTTCTTC. The V gene is TRBV6-5, the J gene TRBJ2-1; 11 nucleotides align to TRBD2. This CDR3 has 18 amino acids. The J segment lost 7 bases and the V segment lost 7 bases, leaving 18 bases of the junction unmatched. Germline lookup yields CDR1 MNHEY and CDR2 SVGAGI.